This T cell receptor beta chain derives from a study of pediatric ulcerative colitis. Findings of the study overall: Clonal expansions reduced rectal repertoire diversity in acute severe colitis. Ulcerative colitis patients shared more blood-rectal clones than controls.

Data came from immunoSEQ multiplex PCR; TCRdb stores just in-frame clones and leaves some out. The sample contains tens of thousands of clones, about 78% of which appear only once. As to this clone: Its antigen is not identified.

Rectal tissue came from one to two pinch biopsies taken at colonoscopy. Sequenced: gut tissue. The sequence was collected from a girl between 10 and 17 years old with moderate ulcerative colitis.

CDR3 in amino acids: CASKYQGRTEAFF. For the CDR3, the DNA is TGTGCCAGCAAATATCAGGGAAGAACTGAAGCTTTCTTT. The rearrangement links TRBV27 to TRBJ1-1; D may be TRBD1 (5 bases). Germline values: CDR1 MNHEY, CDR2 SMNVEV (reference sequence). With 7 bases removed from V and 5 bases from J, the gap between germline ends came to 14 bases. This CDR3 is built from 13 residues.